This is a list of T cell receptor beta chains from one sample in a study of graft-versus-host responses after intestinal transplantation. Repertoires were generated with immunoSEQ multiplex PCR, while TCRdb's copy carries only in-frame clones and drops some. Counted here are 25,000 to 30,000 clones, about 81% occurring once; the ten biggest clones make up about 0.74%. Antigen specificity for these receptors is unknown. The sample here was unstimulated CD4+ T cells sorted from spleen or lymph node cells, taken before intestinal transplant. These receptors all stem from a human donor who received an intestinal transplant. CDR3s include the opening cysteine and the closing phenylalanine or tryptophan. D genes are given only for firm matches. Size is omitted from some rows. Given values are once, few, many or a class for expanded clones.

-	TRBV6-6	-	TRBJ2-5	CASKSTRAQYF	TGTGCCAGCAAGTCCACCAGGGCCCAGTACTTC
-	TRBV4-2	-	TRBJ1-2	CASSQDRDYGYTF	TGTGCCAGCAGCCAAGACAGGGACTATGGCTACACCTTC
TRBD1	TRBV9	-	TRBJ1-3	CASSVGTGPHSGNTIYF	TGTGCCAGCAGCGTAGGGACAGGGCCCCACTCTGGAAACACCATATATTTT
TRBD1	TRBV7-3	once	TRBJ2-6	CASSLEGAGGANVLTF	TGTGCCAGCAGCTTAGAGGGGGCAGGTGGGGCCAACGTCCTGACTTTC
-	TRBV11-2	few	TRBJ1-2	CASSEKWAQGRSDYGYTF	TGTGCCAGCAGCGAAAAATGGGCGCAGGGGCGGTCTGACTATGGCTACACCTTC
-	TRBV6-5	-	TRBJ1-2	CASTSGDRGYTF	TGTGCCAGCACGAGCGGGGATCGAGGCTACACCTTC
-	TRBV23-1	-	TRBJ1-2	CASPQSKETANYGYTF	TGCGCCAGCCCCCAATCGAAGGAAACGGCTAACTATGGCTACACCTTC
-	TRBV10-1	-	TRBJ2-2	CASSESRAFSGELFF	TGCGCCAGCAGTGAGTCGAGGGCATTCAGCGGGGAGCTGTTTTTT
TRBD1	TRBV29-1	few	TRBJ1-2	CSVEAGQGDLSGYTF	TGCAGCGTGGAAGCTGGACAGGGTGACCTATCTGGCTACACCTTC
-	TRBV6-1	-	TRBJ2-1	CASPSGPSSYNEQFF	TGTGCCAGCCCCTCGGGACCCAGCTCCTACAATGAGCAGTTCTTC
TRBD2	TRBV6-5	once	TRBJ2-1	CASSLAGGYNEQFF	TGTGCCAGCAGTCTAGCGGGGGGATACAATGAGCAGTTCTTC
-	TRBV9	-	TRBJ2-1	CASSVVDWANEQFF	TGTGCCAGCAGCGTAGTCGACTGGGCTAATGAGCAGTTCTTC
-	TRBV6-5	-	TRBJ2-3	CASSYSIPDTQYF	TGTGCCAGCAGTTACTCGATCCCAGATACGCAGTATTTT
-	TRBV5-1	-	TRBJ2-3	CASSLGTDSTDTQYF	TGCGCCAGCAGCTTAGGAACGGATAGCACAGATACGCAGTATTTT
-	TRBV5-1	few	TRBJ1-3	CASSLIAGSGNTIYF	TGCGCCAGCAGCTTGATTGCAGGGAGTGGAAACACCATATATTTT
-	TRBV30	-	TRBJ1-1	CAWSVERGVTEAFF	TGTGCCTGGAGTGTAGAAAGGGGGGTCACTGAAGCTTTCTTT
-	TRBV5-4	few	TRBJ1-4	CAQGGNEKLFF	TGTGCCCAAGGGGGTAATGAAAAACTGTTTTTT
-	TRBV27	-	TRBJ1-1	CASSLIRAAAGDTEAFF	TGTGCCAGCAGTTTAATCCGAGCGGCCGCGGGGGACACTGAAGCTTTCTTT
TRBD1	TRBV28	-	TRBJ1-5	CASSWRMGQSYSNQPQHF	TGTGCCAGCAGCTGGCGGATGGGACAGAGCTATAGCAATCAGCCCCAGCATTTT
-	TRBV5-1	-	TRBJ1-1	CASSLTRNTEAFF	TGCGCCAGCAGCTTGACAAGGAACACTGAAGCTTTCTTT
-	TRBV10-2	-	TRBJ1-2	CASSLGGYGYTF	TGCGCCAGCAGTCTAGGAGGATATGGCTACACCTTC
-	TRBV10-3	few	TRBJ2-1	CAISDADTYNEQFF	TGTGCCATCAGTGACGCGGACACCTACAATGAGCAGTTCTTC
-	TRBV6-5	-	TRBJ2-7	CASSPRGQNYEQYF	TGTGCCAGCAGTCCGCGGGGACAGAACTACGAGCAGTACTTC
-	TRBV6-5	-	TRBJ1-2	CASSYSPGYGYTF	TGTGCCAGCAGTTACTCACCCGGGTACGGCTACACCTTC
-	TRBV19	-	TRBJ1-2	CASSIAVGINYGYTF	TGTGCCAGTAGTATCGCCGTGGGTATTAACTATGGCTACACCTTC
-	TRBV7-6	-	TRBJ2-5	CASSLGGHFQETQYF	TGTGCCAGCAGCTTAGGGGGACATTTCCAAGAGACCCAGTACTTC
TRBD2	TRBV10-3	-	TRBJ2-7	CALRVAGTYEQYF	TGTGCCCTTCGGGTAGCGGGGACCTACGAGCAGTACTTC
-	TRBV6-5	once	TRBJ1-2	CASTLAGRNGYTF	TGTGCCAGCACCCTCGCGGGGAGGAATGGCTACACCTTC
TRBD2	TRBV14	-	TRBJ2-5	CASSPYRLAGVETQYF	TGTGCCAGCAGCCCATACCGACTAGCGGGAGTGGAGACCCAGTACTTC
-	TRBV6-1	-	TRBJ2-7	CASSRGHPRYEQYF	TGTGCCAGCTCGCGGGGACACCCTCGCTACGAGCAGTACTTC
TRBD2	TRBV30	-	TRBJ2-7	CAWSVVAGGYEQYF	TGTGCCTGGAGTGTAGTAGCGGGAGGCTACGAGCAGTACTTC
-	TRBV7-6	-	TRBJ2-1	CASSAVFADEQFF	TGTGCCAGCAGCGCCGTTTTCGCCGATGAGCAGTTCTTC
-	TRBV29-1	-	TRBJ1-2	CSGGEGDWGYTF	TGCAGCGGGGGTGAGGGGGATTGGGGCTACACCTTC
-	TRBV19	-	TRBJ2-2	CASSIRREHRELFF	TGTGCCAGTAGTATAAGGCGGGAACACCGGGAGCTGTTTTTT
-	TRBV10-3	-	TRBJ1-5	CAISTGTLGEQPQHF	TGTGCCATCAGCACCGGGACTCTAGGGGAGCAGCCCCAGCATTTT
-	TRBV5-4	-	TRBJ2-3	CASSLGLTTRRTSTDTQYF	TGTGCCAGCAGCTTGGGACTCACGACCAGAAGGACTAGCACAGATACGCAGTATTTT
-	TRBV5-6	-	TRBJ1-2	CASSLKSYGYTF	TGTGCCAGCAGCCTAAAGAGCTATGGCTACACCTTC
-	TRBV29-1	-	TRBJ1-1	CSVEVSNTEAFF	TGCAGCGTTGAAGTTTCGAACACTGAAGCTTTCTTT
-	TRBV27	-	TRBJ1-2	CASSTGWTDYGYTF	TGTGCCAGCTCCACAGGGTGGACAGACTATGGCTACACCTTC
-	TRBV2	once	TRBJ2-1	CASSVLFYNEQFF	TGTGCCAGCAGTGTACTGTTTTACAATGAGCAGTTCTTC
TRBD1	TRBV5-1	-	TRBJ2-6	CASSLGPGQGYALPGANVLTF	TGCGCCAGCAGCTTGGGTCCGGGACAGGGGTATGCTCTGCCTGGGGCCAACGTCCTGACTTTC
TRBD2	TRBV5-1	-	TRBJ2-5	CASTKGTNQETQYF	TGCGCCAGCACGAAGGGGACTAACCAAGAGACCCAGTACTTC
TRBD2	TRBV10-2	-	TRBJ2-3	CASSEPGGPNTQYF	TGCGCCAGCAGTGAGCCGGGAGGCCCTAATACGCAGTATTTT
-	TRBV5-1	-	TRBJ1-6	CASSPSSWSESSPLHF	TGCGCCAGCAGCCCGAGCTCGTGGTCCGAGAGTTCACCCCTCCACTTT
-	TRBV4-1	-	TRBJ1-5	CASSQTADSYSNQPQHF	TGCGCCAGCAGCCAGACAGCGGACAGTTATAGCAATCAGCCCCAGCATTTT
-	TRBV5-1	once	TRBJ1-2	CASSLISRESNYGYTF	TGCGCCAGCAGCTTAATCTCTCGGGAGTCTAACTATGGCTACACCTTC
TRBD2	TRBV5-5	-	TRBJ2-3	CASSLVLLAGVDTQYF	TGTGCCAGCAGCTTGGTGTTACTAGCGGGGGTGGATACGCAGTATTTT
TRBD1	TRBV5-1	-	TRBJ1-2	CASSLGRGQGYTF	TGCGCCAGCAGCTTGGGCAGGGGGCAGGGCTACACCTTC
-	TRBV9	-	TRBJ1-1	CASSVTPNTEAFF	TGTGCCAGCAGCGTTACACCGAACACTGAAGCTTTCTTT